These 21 T cell receptor beta chains share one sample of origin, sequenced in a study of T cells after yellow fever vaccination. TCRdb analysed the 5' RACE reads with MiXCR anew, one entry per CDR3 protein. The table records some 560,000 distinct CDR3 sequences, roughly a sixth of them present only once. The source was PBMCs, collected less than 6 days after the first yellow fever vaccination. These receptor sequences come from a man aged 18 to 35 who received the YFV17D yellow fever vaccine.

This clonotype was observed a handful of times. The J gene is TRBJ2-6, the V gene TRBV5-1, with a possible D match to TRBD1 (5 bases). Germline lookup yields CDR1 SGHRS and CDR2 YFSETQ. The V end was cut by 4 bases, the J end by 2 bases, with 10 bases between. The CDR3 totals 15 residues. CDR3 loop: CASSDIRAGANVLTF. The CDR3 DNA sequence: TGCGCCAGCAGCGACATCAGGGCTGGGGCCAACGTCCTGACTTTC.

This clonotype was seen a few times. V and J are TRBV5-1 and TRBJ2-1, with 7 nucleotides matching TRBD2. CDR1 is SGHRS and CDR2 is YFSETQ in the germline V gene. Germline trimming cut 4 bases from V and 5 bases from J; bases unmatched to any gene: 9. CDR3 length: 15 residues. CDR3 nucleotide sequence: TGCGCCAGCAGCAGGCCGGGACTAACTAACAATGAGCAGTTCTTC. Residues: CASSRPGLTNNEQFF.

The V call is TRBV6-5, the J call TRBJ2-5; D may be TRBD1 or TRBD2 (5 bases each). The CDR3 has 15 amino acids. CDR1 and CDR2 from the germline V gene are MNHEY and SVGAGI. V shed 0 bases and J shed 5 bases, with 13 bases lying between them. In DNA, the CDR3 is TGTGCCAGCAGTTACTCGAACAGGTGGGGGGAGACCCAGTACTTC. It translates to CASSYSNRWGETQYF.

The rearrangement joins TRBV6-6 to TRBJ2-3; a weak D match, TRBD2 (5 bases). Between the trimmed V and J ends, which lost 7 bases and 5 bases, there was a span of 7 bases. The germline CDR1 and CDR2 sequences are MNHNY and SVGAGI (reference sequence). The CDR3 runs to 11 residues. The CDR3 loop reads CASTRGDTQYF. The DNA of the CDR3 is TGTGCCAGCACCCGGGGAGATACGCAGTATTTT.

The V call is TRBV18, the J call TRBJ2-7; possibly TRBD1 or TRBD2 for D (8 bases each). CDR1 is KGHSH and CDR2 is LQKENI in the germline V gene. V dropped 5 bases and J dropped 4 bases, with 18 bases sitting between them. The CDR3 spans 15 residues. The CDR3 nucleotides read TGTGCCAGCTCAATAGCGGGACAGGAGGAATACGAGCAGTACGTC. Its protein product is CASSIAGQEEYEQYV.

This chain uses TRBV10-1 with TRBJ2-5; unclear D gene. The germline CDR1 and CDR2 sequences are WNHNN and SYGVQD (reference sequence). V dropped 3 bases and J dropped 2 bases, with 7 bases sitting between them. The CDR3 covers 13 residues. CDR3 sequence reads: CASSEQPQETQYF. DNA for the CDR3: TGCGCCAGCAGTGAACAGCCTCAAGAGACCCAGTACTTC.

V and J are TRBV27 and TRBJ1-5, with D hard to call. Germline V gene data show CDR1 as MNHEY and CDR2 as SMNVEV (reference sequence). This CDR3 comprises 13 residues. V shed 2 bases and J shed 5 bases, with 7 bases lying between them. CDR3 sequence reads: CASSLGVDQPQHF. The DNA of the CDR3 is TGTGCCAGCAGTTTAGGGGTCGATCAGCCCCAGCATTTT.

This clonotype was detected a few times. The V gene is TRBV5-1, the J gene TRBJ1-4; unclear D gene. The V and J ends lost 2 bases and 5 bases respectively, with 10 bases between them. CDR3 length equals 14 residues. Germline V gene sequence: CDR1 SGHRS, CDR2 YFSETQ. The CDR3 protein is CASSFTMANEKLFF. Here the CDR3 DNA reads TGCGCCAGCAGCTTTACGATGGCCAATGAAAAACTGTTTTTT.

This clonotype turned up a few times. CDR3 amino acids: CASAKQGMSGSGANVLTF. The CDR3 region has the DNA TGCGCCAGCGCTAAACAGGGTATGTCGGGCTCTGGGGCCAACGTCCTGACTTTC. The V call is TRBV4-3, the J call TRBJ2-6; a possible D gene is TRBD1 (6 bases). This CDR3 comprises 18 residues. Trimming pared 8 bases from V and 0 bases from J, leaving 20 bases between. Germline V CDR1 and CDR2: LGHNA, YSLEER.

The chain carries TRBV6-5 and TRBJ2-2; TRBD2 aligns across 10 bases. V lost 0 bases and J lost 7; bases outside the gene matches: 8. This CDR3 spans 17 amino acids. Germline-derived CDR1 and CDR2 are MNHEY and SVGAGI. CDR3 amino acids: CASSYSRSGGDGGELFF. The CDR3, as DNA: TGTGCCAGCAGTTACTCCAGGAGCGGGGGGGATGGCGGGGAGCTGTTTTTT.

This clonotype showed up just a few times. This chain links TRBV12-3 or TRBV12-4 with TRBJ1-6, with D unclear. The CDR3 is 13 residues long. Trimming removed 7 bases at V and 9 bases at J, with 13 bases between. CDR3 loop: CASTSREGSPLHF. CDR3 coding DNA: TGTGCCAGCACCAGCCGCGAAGGTTCACCCCTCCACTTT.

The rearrangement joins TRBV28 to TRBJ2-6, with D possibly TRBD2 on 5 matching bases. Trimming took off 6 bases at V and 2 bases at J, with 11 bases between the two ends. The germline gives CDR1 MDHEN, CDR2 SYDVKM. This CDR3 comprises 15 residues. The CDR3 sequence: CASRGGSPGANVLTF. CDR3 nucleotides: TGTGCCAGCAGAGGTGGGAGCCCTGGGGCCAACGTCCTGACTTTC.

The sample holds a few counts of this clonotype. V is TRBV11-1 and J is TRBJ2-3; no firm D call. CDR1 and CDR2 from the germline V gene are SGHAT and FQDESV (reference sequence). The germline V and J ends were trimmed by 7 bases and 4 bases, with 15 bases remaining between them. This CDR3 contains 14 residues. The CDR3: CASTTRIRSDTQYF. The CDR3 DNA reads as TGTGCCAGCACCACCCGGATTAGATCAGATACGCAGTATTTT. Looking up the rest from reference TRBV11-1 and TRBJ2-3 gives the full variable domain: EAEVAQSPRYKITEKSQAVAFWCDPISGHATLYWYRQILGQGPELLVQFQDESVVDDSQLPKDRFSAERLKGVDSTLKIQPAELGDSAMYLCASTTRIRSDTQYFGPGTRLTVL.

The J gene is TRBJ2-5, the V gene TRBV6-1, with 11 bases lining up with TRBD2. Losses at the gene ends were 7 bases for V and 5 bases for J; bases not matched to a gene: 9. The CDR3 contains 15 residues. Germline V gene sequence: CDR1 MNHNS, CDR2 SASEGT. This CDR3 reads CASTQLAGVGETQYF. As DNA, the CDR3 is TGTGCCAGCACCCAACTAGCGGGGGTGGGGGAGACCCAGTACTTC.

This clonotype has more than one count but fewer than ten. The chain uses TRBV6-1 and TRBJ2-3, with D hard to call. The V end was cut by 6 bases, the J end by 8 bases, with 18 bases between. Germline V gene data show CDR1 as MNHNS and CDR2 as SASEGT. CDR3 length equals 14 residues. The CDR3 DNA reads as TGTGCCAGCAGGGTGGCTTGGGGTCCGCGTACGCAGTATTTT. It translates to CASRVAWGPRTQYF.

The chain is built from TRBV21-1 and TRBJ2-1; the DNA was not used to check the table's D call, TRBD2. TRBV21-1 constitutes a pseudogene. The CDR3 loop spans 16 amino acids. The CDR3 nucleotides read TGTGCCAGCAGCAAAGGGACTAGCGGGGCATACAATGAGCAGTTCTTC. It encodes CASSKGTSGAYNEQFF.

This clonotype was seen a handful of times. V gene TRBV20-1 combines with J gene TRBJ2-1; D is unclear. V was cut by 0 bases and J by 5 bases, with 14 bases left in between. The CDR3 has 15 residues. The germline V gene encodes CDR1 DFQATT and CDR2 SNEGSKA (reference sequence). CDR3 in DNA: TGCAGTGCTAGAGATTCGAAGCGTATGAACAATGAGCAGTTCTTC. This sequence encodes CSARDSKRMNNEQFF.

This clonotype was recorded a few times. J is TRBJ2-7 and V is TRBV3-1, with TRBD2 matching 7 bases. The CDR3 runs to 15 residues. V was clipped by 1 base and J by 3 bases; unmatched bases: 6. CDR1 and CDR2 from the germline V gene are LGHDT and YNNKEL (reference sequence). The CDR3 region has the DNA TGTGCCAGCAGCCAAGGGGTCGGGGACTACTACGAGCAGTACTTC. This sequence encodes CASSQGVGDYYEQYF.

There are a few counts of this clonotype. The chain is built from TRBV7-6 and TRBJ1-2; TRBD1 matches at 7 bases. This CDR3 region has 15 residues. Germline V gives CDR1 SGHVS, CDR2 FNYEAQ. The V and J ends lost 4 bases and 0 bases, in that order; junction bases with no gene match: 5. The CDR3 here is CASSWVDRANYGYTF. The CDR3 nucleotides are TGTGCCAGCAGCTGGGTAGACAGGGCTAACTATGGCTACACCTTC.

The chain links TRBV4-1 to TRBJ2-1, with D possibly TRBD1 on 6 matching bases. V was shortened by 3 bases and J by 3 bases, with 15 bases between the two germline ends. The CDR3 runs 16 residues. In germline, CDR1 is MGHRA, CDR2 YSYEKL. The CDR3 DNA is TGCGCCAGCAGCCACCGCACGGACAGTAACTACAATGAGCAGTTCTTC. This translates into CASSHRTDSNYNEQFF.

V gene TRBV27 combines with J gene TRBJ2-7, with unresolved D. The germline CDR1 and CDR2 sequences are MNHEY and SMNVEV (reference sequence). This CDR3 is built from 13 residues. V lost 4 bases and J lost 2, with 9 bases in between. This chain's CDR3 is CASSYDITYEQYF. The CDR3 DNA reads TGTGCCAGCAGTTACGACATAACCTACGAGCAGTACTTC.